The following is a T cell receptor beta chain sequence with its context. Repertoires were generated with immunoSEQ multiplex PCR, while TCRdb's copy carries only in-frame clones and drops some. The sample shows under 20,000 clones, 70% to 80% of them seen only once. No patient escaped relapse after autologous stem cell transplantation, and brentuximab vedotin exposure varied. This record comes from a study of PD-1 blockade in classical Hodgkin lymphoma. V dropped 1 base and J dropped 10 bases, with 19 bases sitting between them. The CDR3 sequence is 16 residues long. Germline CDR1 LGHNA, CDR2 YSLEER. Sequenced material: peripheral blood mononuclear cells (PBMCs), taken before the second cycle of nivolumab. This receptor was taken from a human donor with classical Hodgkin lymphoma. The rearrangement uses TRBV4-3 and TRBJ1-4; a possible D gene is TRBD1 (5 bases). The DNA of the CDR3 is TGCGCCAGCAGCCAAGGGGGGGGAGTTGTATTTGGAAAACTGTTTTTT. Protein product: CASSQGGGVVFGKLFF.